The 22 T cell receptor beta chains below come from one sample, sequenced in a study of CD4 T cells in relation to SARS-CoV-2 and coronaviruses. Antigen specificity for these receptors is unknown. CD4+ T cells from unexposed donors were obtained before the COVID-19 pandemic (2011-2018). After about 10 days of culture, CD4+ T cells were isolated. Assay used: immunoSEQ multiplex PCR; TCRdb lists only in-frame clones, some missing. This sample yields just under 20,000 clones, of which over 70% are seen a single time; around 10% belongs to the top ten. Sequenced sample: CD4+ T cells from PBMCs, cultured in vitro. The receptor source for this set is a human donor in good health.

This clone is a singleton in its sample. The chain employs TRBV11-2 and TRBJ2-1; 9 bases line up with TRBD2. The V segment lost 5 bases and the J segment 3 bases; nucleotides outside the gene matches: 11. The CDR3 is 17 residues long. Germline V CDR1 and CDR2: SGHAT, FQNNGV. The CDR3 bases are TGTGCCAGCAGCCGGGGGCTAGCGGGAAGATTCTACAATGAGCAGTTCTTC. Amino acid sequence: CASSRGLAGRFYNEQFF. The complete variable domain, with remaining parts taken from reference TRBV11-2 and TRBJ2-1, reads EAGVAQSPRYKIIEKRQSVAFWCNPISGHATLYWYQQILGQGPKLLIQFQNNGVVDDSQLPKDRFSAERLKGVDSTLKIQPAKLEDSAVYLCASSRGLAGRFYNEQFFGPGTRLTVL.

CDR3 coding DNA: TGTGCCAGCAGCCCCTTCAGCCCACGTGTCAACACCGGGGAGCTGTTTTTT. Translation gives CASSPFSPRVNTGELFF. The chain has TRBV7-9 and TRBJ2-2; D uncertain. The CDR3 consists of 17 residues. The V gene lost 5 bases and the J gene lost 2 bases, with 18 bases spanning the gap. The germline gives CDR1 SEHNR, CDR2 FQNEAQ (reference sequence).

This chain connects TRBV5-6 to TRBJ2-1; no definite D call. The CDR3 covers 15 residues. V lost 0 bases and J 1 base, leaving 8 bases between the germline ends. Germline-derived CDR1 and CDR2 are SGHDT and YYEEEE. CDR3 region: CASSLAPGSYNEQFF. The CDR3 DNA sequence: TGTGCCAGCAGCTTGGCCCCAGGATCCTACAATGAGCAGTTCTTC.

This chain joins TRBV6-5 and TRBJ2-7; weak D call: TRBD1 (6 bases). CDR3 size: 12 residues. Trimming pared 5 bases from V and 6 bases from J, leaving 11 bases between. In germline, CDR1 is MNHEY, CDR2 SVGAGI. Here the CDR3 DNA reads TGTGCCAGCAGTACCGACAGGTCCGAGCAGTACTTC. This translates into CASSTDRSEQYF.

This sequence joins TRBV3-1 (or the pseudogene TRBV3-2) and TRBJ2-1, with D possibly being TRBD2 (6 bases). The CDR3 is made up of 13 amino acids. V gave up 4 bases and J gave up 2 bases, with 6 bases separating them. CDR1 and CDR2 from the germline V gene are LGHDT and YNNKEL (reference sequence). The CDR3 nucleotides read TGTGCCAGCAGCCCGGGGGCCTACAATGAGCAGTTCTTC. It specifies CASSPGAYNEQFF.

The genes are TRBV10-3 and TRBJ1-1, with a tentative D call TRBD1 (5 bases). The CDR3 length is 15 residues. The ends were cut back, 0 bases at V and 1 base at J, with 9 bases in the middle. CDR1 and CDR2 from the germline V gene are ENHRY and SYGVKD. For the CDR3, the DNA is TGTGCCATCAGTGAGTCGGTTGGACAGAACACTGAAGCTTTCTTT. It specifies CAISESVGQNTEAFF.

This chain joins TRBV7-2 and TRBJ1-2; TRBD1 agrees at 7 bases. Germline loops: CDR1 SGHTA, CDR2 FQGNSA. The CDR3 totals 17 residues. V was pared by 4 bases and J by 0 bases, with 11 bases of the junction left unmatched. The CDR3 reads CASSSEFTGVPNYGYTF. CDR3 nucleotide sequence: TGTGCCAGCAGCTCAGAGTTCACAGGGGTCCCTAACTATGGCTACACCTTC.

The chain employs TRBV5-8 and TRBJ2-3; TRBD2 matches at 8 bases. CDR3 length: 17 residues. Trimming cost V 4 bases and J 0 bases; bases outside gene matches: 10. Germline CDR1 and CDR2: SGHTS and YDEGEE. The CDR3 loop reads CASSPPLASGSTDTQYF. CDR3 sequence (DNA): TGTGCCAGCAGCCCCCCCCTGGCTAGCGGGAGCACAGATACGCAGTATTTT.

This clone has only a few counts. At one end the junction does not follow the germline gene, possibly because of a read error. This chain joins TRBV2 and TRBJ1-6; 9 bases align to TRBD1. CDR3 length equals 16 residues. The germline CDR1 and CDR2 sequences are SNHLY and FYNNEI. CDR3 loop: CASNEQGASYNSPLHF. In DNA, the CDR3 is TGTGCCAGCAATGAACAGGGGGCCTCCTATAATTCACCCCTCCACTTT.

The V gene is TRBV6-2 or TRBV6-3, the J gene TRBJ1-4; D is uncertain. Germline CDR1 and CDR2: MNHEY and SVGEGT. V was clipped by 4 bases and J by 6 bases, with 18 bases between them. The CDR3 is made up of 16 amino acids. CDR3 protein: CASSFGLLTPDEKLFF. DNA of the CDR3: TGTGCCAGCAGTTTCGGCCTGCTCACTCCAGATGAAAAACTGTTTTTT.

The chain uses TRBV7-2 and TRBJ2-7; D may match TRBD1 or TRBD2 (5 bases each). Trimming removed 5 bases at V and 2 bases at J, with 13 bases between. CDR1 is SGHTA, CDR2 FQGNSA, per germline. This CDR3 contains 14 residues. CDR3 sequence: CASSEGPQTYEQYF. DNA of the CDR3: TGTGCCAGCAGCGAGGGACCTCAGACCTACGAGCAGTACTTC.

This clone has just a few counts. The V gene is TRBV18, the J gene TRBJ2-3; D ambiguous. Between the trimmed V and J ends, which lost 0 bases and 7 bases, there was a span of 5 bases. Germline CDR1 is KGHSH and CDR2 is LQKENI. The CDR3 consists of 12 residues. CDR3 in DNA: TGTGCCAGCTCACCACCAGAAAATACGCAGTATTTT. It specifies CASSPPENTQYF.

The chain couples TRBV10-2 to TRBJ2-3; the D gene is possibly TRBD1 (6 bases). Trimming cost V 7 bases and J 1 base, with 9 bases left between them. Germline V CDR1 and CDR2: WSHSY, SAAADI. The length of the CDR3 is 13 residues. CDR3 sequence: CASMRQGTDTQYF. CDR3 nucleotide sequence: TGCGCCAGCATGAGACAGGGCACAGATACGCAGTATTTT.

The gene calls are TRBV19 and TRBJ2-2, with D maybe TRBD2 (5 bases). The CDR3 loop spans 14 amino acids. V lost 5 bases and J lost 4, with 11 bases in between. Germline CDR1 reads LNHDA; CDR2 reads SQIVND (reference sequence). CDR3 loop: CASSELASTGELFF. The CDR3 DNA reads TGTGCCAGTAGTGAGTTAGCGTCCACCGGGGAGCTGTTTTTT.

The chain links TRBV18 to TRBJ1-5; no definite D call. Germline-derived CDR1 and CDR2 are KGHSH and LQKENI. Trimming left V 5 bases short and J 7 bases short, with 9 bases between. This CDR3 region has 12 residues. The CDR3 is CASSAQSQPQHF. Here the CDR3 DNA reads TGTGCCAGCTCAGCGCAGAGCCAGCCCCAGCATTTT.

J is TRBJ1-2 and V is TRBV23-1, with D possibly matching TRBD1 (5 bases). TRBV23-1 is noted as an ORF with a role that remains uncertain. The CDR3 is 17 residues long. V dropped 2 bases and J dropped 4 bases, with 20 bases sitting between them. In nucleotides, the CDR3 is TGCGCCAGCAGTCAAGGGACCAGATTAAGGCTTGGCTATGGCTACACCTTC. Its protein is CASSQGTRLRLGYGYTF.

The gene calls are TRBV5-5 and TRBJ2-1; TRBD2 matches 14 bases. CDR1 is SGHKS, CDR2 YYEKEE, per germline (reference sequence). With 2 bases clipped from V and 8 bases from J, the junction kept 6 bases outside the gene matches. This CDR3 region has 16 residues. CDR3 region: CASSLRLAGGGDEQFF. CDR3 DNA sequence: TGTGCCAGCAGCTTAAGACTAGCGGGGGGGGGAGATGAGCAGTTCTTC.

The chain recombines TRBV18 with TRBJ1-1; D is possibly TRBD1 (6 bases). The CDR3 extends over 14 amino acids. V was trimmed by 2 bases and J by 1 base, leaving 8 bases between them. The germline gives CDR1 KGHSH, CDR2 LQKENI. The CDR3 DNA reads as TGTGCCAGCTCACCAGGACAGTCGAACACTGAAGCTTTCTTT. Protein product: CASSPGQSNTEAFF.

This clone was observed once. The V call is TRBV11-3, the J call TRBJ2-3; TRBD2 matches 10 bases. Trimming at V came to 1 base and at J to 3 bases, leaving 4 bases not matched to a gene. This CDR3 comprises 16 residues. Germline-derived CDR1 and CDR2 are SGHNT and YENEEA. Written as DNA, the CDR3 is TGTGCCAGCAGCTTAGGAGCGGGAGGGCCGACAGATACGCAGTATTTT. It codes for CASSLGAGGPTDTQYF. The variable domain in full, with the rest retrieved from reference TRBV11-3 and TRBJ2-3, is EAGVVQSPRYKIIEKKQPVAFWCNPISGHNTLYWYLQNLGQGPELLIRYENEEAVDDSQLPKDRFSAERLKGVDSTLKIQPAELGDSAVYLCASSLGAGGPTDTQYFGPGTRLTVL.

The chain couples TRBV25-1 to TRBJ2-5; TRBD1 agrees at 9 bases. Germline V lookup: CDR1 MGHDK, CDR2 SYGVNS. CDR3 length: 17 amino acids. The V segment lost 3 bases and the J segment 5 bases; nucleotides outside the gene matches: 13. CDR3 protein: CASSDWDRVGTGETQYF. CDR3 DNA: TGTGCCAGCAGTGACTGGGACAGGGTGGGGACGGGGGAGACCCAGTACTTC.

The chain is built from TRBV18 and TRBJ1-5; no clear D gene. The CDR3 covers 14 residues. From germline, CDR1 is KGHSH and CDR2 LQKENI. V was shortened by 2 bases and J by 1 base, with 6 bases between the two germline ends. In nucleotides, the CDR3 is TGTGCCAGCTCACCAGGACGGAGCAATCAGCCCCAGCATTTT. It encodes CASSPGRSNQPQHF.

This rearrangement joins TRBV11-3 to TRBJ2-3; 8 bases agree with TRBD1. Per germline, CDR1 SGHNT and CDR2 YENEEA. The CDR3 covers 16 residues. Trimming took 5 bases from V and 6 from J; bases not matched to a gene: 13. This CDR3 reads CASSPNLDRATDTQYF. The CDR3 DNA reads as TGTGCCAGCAGCCCTAACCTGGACAGGGCCACGGATACGCAGTATTTT.